The entry below gives a single TCR beta chain sequence along with its context. Its antigen is not known. This record belongs to a study of T cells in Graves' hyperthyroidism and ophthalmopathy. Study results and limitations: Within blood appeared most thyroid clonotypes that had expanded above 0.001.

The CDR3 has 16 amino acids. Trimming took off 3 bases at V and 3 bases at J, with 12 bases between the two ends. Germline V lookup: CDR1 SGHAT, CDR2 FQNNGV. Diagnosis rested on symptoms, serum thyroxine and TRAb, thyroid ultrasound, and orbital computed tomography. RNA transcripts provided the source from which TCR beta CDR3 regions were amplified. TCR CDR3 regions were first amplified by RT-PCR with HTBI primers. TCRdb redid the calling of the multiplex PCR reads with MiXCR, one entry per CDR3 protein. The sample has about 380,000 distinct CDR3 sequences, approximately 17% seen once; the top ten hold 35% to 45%.

The source material was blood. The clonotype comes from a man aged 18 to 30 with Graves' ophthalmopathy. The chain links TRBV11-2 to TRBJ2-6; no firm D call. The DNA of the CDR3 is TGTGCCAGCAGCTTGGATAAGGTAGTTGGGGCCAACGTCCTGACTTTC. Amino acids: CASSLDKVVGANVLTF.